This T cell receptor (beta chain) was profiled in a study of OX40 agonist ivuxolimab in advanced cancers. Whole-study context: Treatment of patients was with ivuxolimab, an agonistic anti-OX40 (CD134) antibody.

The V gene's germline CDR1 is MNHNS and CDR2 SASEGT. J gave up 3 bases and V 5 bases, and 4 bases lay outside the gene matches. This CDR3 is built from 13 residues. The repertoire was sequenced with immunoSEQ multiplex PCR; TCRdb's copy has only in-frame clones and lacks some. The profile covers about 52,000 clones, with over 80% appearing a single time and 3% to 4.5% taken by the ten largest. The chain joins TRBV6-1 to TRBJ2-7; 7 positions match TRBD2. The material was CD4+ or CD8+ T cells sorted from blood, obtained in a trial of the OX40 agonist ivuxolimab. The sequence was collected from an adult with an advanced solid tumor such as melanoma, head and neck, liver or kidney cancer. CDR3 coding DNA: TGTGCCAGCAGTAGGGAGGGGAACTACGAGCAGTACTTC. This codes for CASSREGNYEQYF.